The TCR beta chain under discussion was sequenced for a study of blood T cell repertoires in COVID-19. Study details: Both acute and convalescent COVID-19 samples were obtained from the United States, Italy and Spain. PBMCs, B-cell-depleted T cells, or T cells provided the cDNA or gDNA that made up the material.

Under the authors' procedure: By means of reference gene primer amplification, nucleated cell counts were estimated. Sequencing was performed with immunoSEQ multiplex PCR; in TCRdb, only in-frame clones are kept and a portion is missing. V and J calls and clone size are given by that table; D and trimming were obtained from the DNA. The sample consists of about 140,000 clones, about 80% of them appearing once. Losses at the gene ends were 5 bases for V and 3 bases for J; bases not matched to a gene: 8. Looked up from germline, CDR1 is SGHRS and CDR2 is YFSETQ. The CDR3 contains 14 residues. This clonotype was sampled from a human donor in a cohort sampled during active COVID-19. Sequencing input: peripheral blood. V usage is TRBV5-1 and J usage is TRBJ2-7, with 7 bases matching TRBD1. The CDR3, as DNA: TGCGCCAGCAGACCTAATCGGGACAGCTACGAGCAGTACTTC. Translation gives CASRPNRDSYEQYF.